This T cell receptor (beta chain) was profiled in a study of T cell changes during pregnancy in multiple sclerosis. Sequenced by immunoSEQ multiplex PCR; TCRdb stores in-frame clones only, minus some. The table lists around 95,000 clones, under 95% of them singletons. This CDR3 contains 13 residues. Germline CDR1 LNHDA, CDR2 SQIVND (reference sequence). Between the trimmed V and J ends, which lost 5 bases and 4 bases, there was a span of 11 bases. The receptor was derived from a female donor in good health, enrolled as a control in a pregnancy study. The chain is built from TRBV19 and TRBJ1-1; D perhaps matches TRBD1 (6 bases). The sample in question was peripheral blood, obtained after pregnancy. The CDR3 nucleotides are TGTGCCAGTAGTTTGGGGGCAGGCACTGAAGCTTTCTTT. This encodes CASSLGAGTEAFF.